This is a list of T cell receptor beta chains from one sample in a study of Graves' ophthalmopathy and Graves' hyperthyroidism. TCRdb re-called the multiplex PCR reads through MiXCR, storing one row per CDR3 protein. This table has about 1.2 million distinct CDR3 sequences, 35% to 40% appearing once. The sequencing sample was made of peripheral blood or thyroid tissue (not recorded which). These receptors all come from an adult man with Graves' hyperthyroidism. Both conserved end residues are part of each CDR3. The D gene is left open where the match is weak. Clone size is stated in some rows and not others, as once, few, many or a class when expanded.

clone_size d_call j_call v_call cdr3_nt cdr3_aa
- - TRBJ2-7 TRBV4-3 TGCGCCAGCAGCTCTCTTGGCACGCCCGAGTACGAGCAGTACTTC CASSSLGTPEYEQYF
many - TRBJ1-2 TRBV12-3/TRBV12-4 TGTGCCAGCAGGGACGACAGAGAGAGCTACACCTTC CASRDDRESYTF
many - TRBJ1-2 TRBV29-1 TGCAGCGTTTTCTATAGGGCAGGGATTAACTATGGCTACACCTTC CSVFYRAGINYGYTF
- - TRBJ1-3 TRBV4-3 TGCGCCAGCATACCTGGGACGGTCTCTGGAAACACCATATATTTT CASIPGTVSGNTIYF
many TRBD1 TRBJ1-6 TRBV5-6 TGTGCCAGCACCGTGAGGACAGGGGTATCCTCACCCCTCCACTTT CASTVRTGVSSPLHF
- - TRBJ1-6 TRBV28 TGTGCCAGCAGTTTACAAAGTCCGTCGCCCCTCCACTTT CASSLQSPSPLHF
many - TRBJ1-5 TRBV7-9 TGTGCCAGCAGCTCGCGGACAGATAATCAGCCCCAGCATTTT CASSSRTDNQPQHF
many - TRBJ2-7 TRBV20-1 TGCAGTGCTAGAGATCCTTATTATGGCGACTACGAGCAGTACTTC CSARDPYYGDYEQYF
many TRBD1 TRBJ2-5 TRBV7-2 TGTGCCAGCAGCCCGATTTTGGGGACAGGGGAAGCGACCCAGTACTTC CASSPILGTGEATQYF
many - TRBJ1-4 TRBV2 TGTGCCAGCAAAATCAGGGAGACGGGTGAAAAACTGTTTTTT CASKIRETGEKLFF
- - TRBJ2-3 TRBV2 TGTGCCAGCAGTGCGGCTAGTCCCAACACAGATACGCAGTATTTT CASSAASPNTDTQYF
- - TRBJ1-5 TRBV6-1 TGTGCCAGCAGTGATGGGGGCCCTCAGCCCCAGCATTTT CASSDGGPQPQHF
many - TRBJ1-1 TRBV10-3 TGTGCCATCAGTGAGTCCGGGCAGGGGAAGAACACTGAAGCTTTCTTT CAISESGQGKNTEAFF
few - TRBJ2-6 TRBV5-1 TGCGCCAGCGCCCGGATCGGGAACTCTGGGGCCAACGTCCTGACTTTC CASARIGNSGANVLTF
- TRBD2 TRBJ2-5 TRBV29-1 TGCAGCGCCCTTGGGACTAGGGGTTTGGAGACCCAGTACTTC CSALGTRGLETQYF
many - TRBJ2-5 TRBV7-2 TGTGCCAGCAGCACCCACGGTTACCAAGAGACCCAGTACTTC CASSTHGYQETQYF
few - TRBJ1-5 TRBV3-1 TGTGCCAGCAGCCAAGATCCCGCGGCAGGAAGCAATCAGCCCCAGCATTTT CASSQDPAAGSNQPQHF
few - TRBJ2-1 TRBV4-3 TGCGCCAGCAGCCAAGATAGTCAGGGCGACCCCTACAATGAGCAGTTCTTC CASSQDSQGDPYNEQFF
many - TRBJ2-2 TRBV29-1 TGCAGCGTTAAGGAGGGGGCGCGAACCGGGGAGCTGTTTTTT CSVKEGARTGELFF
many - TRBJ2-6 TRBV7-2 TGTGCCAGCAGCTCGGACCCCTGGGACGCGCGCTCTGGGGCCAACGTCCTGACTTTC CASSSDPWDARSGANVLTF
- TRBD2 TRBJ2-5 TRBV2 TGTGCCAGCAGTGTCGGACTAGCGGGAGGGGGTCGGACCCAGTACTTC CASSVGLAGGGRTQYF
many - TRBJ2-7 TRBV11-2 TGTGCCAGCAGCTTAGCCGTCCAGGGTTCCTACGAGCAGTACTTC CASSLAVQGSYEQYF
few - TRBJ1-1 TRBV7-9 TGTGCCAGCGTTTCGGCAACGGGAGGTACTGAAGCTTTCTTT CASVSATGGTEAFF
- - TRBJ2-7 TRBV7-2 TGTGCCAGCAGCTTATATTTCGAGCAGTACTTC CASSLYFEQYF
- TRBD1 TRBJ2-5 TRBV20-1 TGCAGTGCTAGAGATTTCGGGACAGGGGTAGGGGAGACCCAGTACTTC CSARDFGTGVGETQYF
- - TRBJ1-2 TRBV12-5 TGTGCTAGTGGTTTTAACAGCACCTATGGCTACACCTTC CASGFNSTYGYTF
- TRBD1 TRBJ2-2 TRBV5-1 TGCGCCAGCAACGAACAGGGGGCGCTCACCGGGGAGCTGTTTTTT CASNEQGALTGELFF